These 21 T cell receptor beta chains were all obtained from the same sample, sequenced in a study of spatial heterogeneity in lung cancer. TCRdb passed the 5' RACE reads through MiXCR, listing each CDR3 protein once. The repertoire consists of about 17,000 distinct CDR3 sequences, with 20% to 25% occurring once and the leading ten covering under 20%. Time point described: sample taken at primary tumor resection. Without sorting, whole RNA was sequenced from tumor, nontumor lung or frozen PBMC. The source material was PBMCs, sampled at surgery. The source of these receptors is a female donor with early-stage non-small cell lung cancer.

This clonotype turned up a few times. The rearrangement joins TRBV20-1 to TRBJ2-2; the D gene is possibly TRBD2 (6 bases). Germline V CDR1 and CDR2: DFQATT, SNEGSKA (reference sequence). The CDR3 totals 15 residues. The germline V and J ends were trimmed by 6 bases and 4 bases, with 18 bases remaining between them. CDR3 sequence (DNA): TGCAGTGCCCCATTGGAGGAGGGGACCACCGGGGAGCTGTTTTTT. It encodes CSAPLEEGTTGELFF.

This clonotype was seen at least ten times. CDR3 in amino acids: CASSQDGETEAFF. The CDR3 region has the DNA TGCGCCAGCAGCCAAGACGGGGAGACTGAAGCTTTCTTT. V is TRBV4-3 and J is TRBJ1-1; D is uncertain. Trimming removed 0 bases from V and 5 bases from J, with 7 bases in between. Germline assignment: CDR1 LGHNA and CDR2 YSLEER. This CDR3 is 13 amino acids long.

This clonotype was counted many times. The V and J genes are TRBV10-3 and TRBJ2-7, with D possibly matching TRBD1 (5 bases). Per the germline V gene, CDR1 is ENHRY and CDR2 is SYGVKD. The CDR3 has 15 amino acids. Trimming took 4 bases from V and 1 from J, leaving 14 bases between them. The CDR3 spells CAISASGKRSYEQYF. CDR3 DNA: TGTGCCATCAGTGCATCAGGGAAGAGGTCCTACGAGCAGTACTTC.

This clonotype has ten or more counts. This chain joins TRBV5-1 and TRBJ2-1; the D gene is possibly TRBD1 (5 bases). This CDR3 has 12 amino acids. Germline assignment: CDR1 SGHRS and CDR2 YFSETQ. The germline V and J ends were trimmed by 0 bases and 10 bases, with 8 bases remaining between them. The CDR3 nucleotides read TGCGCCAGCAGCTTGGAGGGGCCCGAGCAGTTCTTC. Encoded protein: CASSLEGPEQFF.

DNA of the CDR3: TGTGCCAGCAGCTTCCACGTCGTCGGGTTGGAGACCCAGTACTTC. This sequence encodes CASSFHVVGLETQYF. The rearrangement uses TRBV5-4 and TRBJ2-5, with D uncertain. Germline V lookup: CDR1 SGHNT, CDR2 YYREEE (reference sequence). The CDR3 runs 15 residues. The ends were cut back, 2 bases at V and 5 bases at J, with 16 bases in the middle.

The CDR3 spells CASSQGSDGQALNIQYF. Written as DNA, the CDR3 is TGTGCCAGCAGCCAAGGAAGCGACGGGCAGGCTTTAAACATTCAGTACTTC. The chain joins TRBV4-2 to TRBJ2-4; D gene unclear. The CDR3 contains 17 residues. CDR1 is LGHNA and CDR2 is YNFKEQ in the germline V gene. V lost 1 base and J lost 6, with 19 bases in between.

This clonotype occurred many times. The chain has TRBV7-8 and TRBJ2-1; 12 bases fit TRBD2. V lost 6 bases and J lost 5; bases outside the gene matches: 23. CDR1 is SGHVS, CDR2 FQNEAQ, per germline. This CDR3 spans 21 amino acids. CDR3 amino acids: CASSKSLPSSFLAGGHNEQFF. The DNA of the CDR3 is TGTGCCAGCAGTAAGAGCCTCCCTAGTTCCTTTCTAGCGGGAGGGCACAATGAGCAGTTCTTC.

In this sample, this clonotype turned up many times. The J gene is TRBJ2-3, the V gene TRBV7-2, with D possibly being TRBD2 (6 bases). V was trimmed by 3 bases and J by 2 bases, leaving 12 bases between them. Germline assignment: CDR1 SGHTA and CDR2 FQGNSA. CDR3 length equals 15 residues. The CDR3 loop is CASSFQRADTDTQYF. The DNA for the CDR3 is TGTGCCAGCAGCTTCCAGCGGGCGGACACAGATACGCAGTATTTT.

The chain employs TRBV20-1 and TRBJ2-7; D possibly corresponds to TRBD2 (5 bases). The germline V gene has CDR1 DFQATT and CDR2 SNEGSKA (reference sequence). The CDR3 length is 12 residues. The V end lost 6 bases, the J end lost 2 bases, and 11 bases lay between the germline ends. CDR3 coding DNA: TGCAGTGCAGGGAGCGATACCTACGAGCAGTACTTC. Protein sequence: CSAGSDTYEQYF.

Here the CDR3 DNA reads TGTGCCAGCTCTCCGACTAGCGGGGGTGCTAATGAGCAGTTCTTC. Its protein is CASSPTSGGANEQFF. The gene calls are TRBV18 and TRBJ2-1; 12 nucleotides align to TRBD2. V was pared by 6 bases and J by 7 bases, with 7 bases of the junction left unmatched. Germline CDR1 reads KGHSH; CDR2 reads LQKENI. There are 15 residues in the CDR3.

This chain joins TRBV6-2 or TRBV6-3 and TRBJ2-7, with D perhaps matching TRBD2 (6 bases). CDR1 MNHEY and CDR2 SVGEGT come from the germline V gene. The V end was cut by 5 bases, the J end by 0 bases, with 17 bases between. This CDR3 is built from 16 residues. The CDR3 spells CASSPPRGGASYEQYF. The CDR3 DNA sequence: TGTGCCAGCAGTCCCCCCCGGGGCGGGGCCTCCTACGAGCAGTACTTC.

This clonotype was observed once. The rearrangement uses TRBV4-3 and TRBJ2-1; 7 nucleotides align to TRBD2. The trim removed 4 bases at V and 8 bases at J, leaving 5 bases unmatched. There are 13 residues in the CDR3. The germline gives CDR1 LGHNA, CDR2 YSLEER. The chain's CDR3 is CASSLAGLDEQFF. CDR3 sequence (DNA): TGCGCCAGCAGCCTAGCGGGTTTGGATGAGCAGTTCTTC.

This clonotype was seen many times. This chain connects TRBV20-1 to TRBJ1-2; weak D call: TRBD1 (6 bases). Germline CDR1 is DFQATT and CDR2 is SNEGSKA (reference sequence). This CDR3 is built from 15 residues. V was pared by 5 bases and J by 1 base, with 17 bases between. CDR3 loop: CSAPIGGTNNYGYTF. The CDR3 DNA reads as TGCAGTGCTCCTATCGGGGGGACAAATAACTATGGCTACACCTTC.

This clonotype showed up many times. The V and J genes are TRBV7-2 and TRBJ2-2; D is possibly TRBD1 (8 bases). The CDR3 totals 17 residues. The germline V gene has CDR1 SGHTA and CDR2 FQGNSA. V gave up 5 bases and J gave up 4 bases, with 20 bases separating them. In DNA, the CDR3 is TGTGCCAGCAGCCGCCGGACAGGGAGGGTTAGCACCGGGGAGCTGTTTTTT. The encoded protein is CASSRRTGRVSTGELFF.

The V and J genes are TRBV7-9 and TRBJ1-1, with D uncertain. CDR1 SEHNR and CDR2 FQNEAQ come from the germline V gene (reference sequence). The CDR3 has 13 residues. V dropped 6 bases and J dropped 7 bases, with 15 bases sitting between them. This chain's CDR3 is CASSREVGNEAFF. The CDR3 coding sequence is TGTGCCAGCAGTCGGGAGGTGGGGAATGAAGCTTTCTTT. Full variable domain (missing parts from reference TRBV7-9 and TRBJ1-1): DTGVSQNPRHKITKRGQNVTFRCDPISEHNRLYWYRQTLGQGPEFLTYFQNEAQLEKSRLLSDRFSAERPKGSFSTLEIQRTEQGDSAMYLCASSREVGNEAFFGQGTRLTVV.

DNA of the CDR3: TGTGCCAGCACCCCCCGGGTTACGGGAGGGCCGCTGGAGCAGTACTTC. Translated, it gives CASTPRVTGGPLEQYF. The rearrangement joins TRBV2 to TRBJ2-7; 8 bases map to TRBD2. Germline V gene lookup returns CDR1 SNHLY and CDR2 FYNNEI. Trimming cost V 7 bases and J 7 bases; bases outside gene matches: 18. The CDR3 is made up of 16 amino acids.

This chain joins TRBV6-6 and TRBJ1-6; a possible D gene is TRBD1 (5 bases). The V and J ends lost 0 bases and 0 bases respectively, with 21 bases between them. The germline CDR1 and CDR2 sequences are MNHNY and SVGAGI (reference sequence). This CDR3 region has 21 residues. CDR3 loop: CASSYSGGRPKGDSYNSPLHF. The DNA for the CDR3 is TGTGCCAGCAGTTACTCCGGAGGAAGACCTAAAGGGGACTCCTATAATTCACCCCTCCACTTT.

This clonotype was recorded a few times. V gene TRBV27 combines with J gene TRBJ2-7, with D hard to call. From germline, CDR1 is MNHEY and CDR2 SMNVEV (reference sequence). Trimming took 6 bases from V and 4 from J, leaving 7 bases between them. CDR3 length equals 11 residues. As DNA, the CDR3 is TGTGCCAGCAGCCTTCGGTACGAGCAGTACGTC. This translates into CASSLRYEQYV.

By share of the sample, this clonotype is medium-sized. V and J are TRBV10-3 and TRBJ2-5; 11 bases match TRBD1. This CDR3 comprises 17 residues. J was trimmed by 5 bases and V by 3 bases; bases with no gene match: 11. In germline, CDR1 is ENHRY, CDR2 SYGVKD. The CDR3 here is CAISDHLPGQGVETQYF. In DNA form, the CDR3 reads TGTGCCATCAGTGACCACCTCCCGGGACAGGGGGTGGAGACCCAGTACTTC.

In its sample, this clonotype is medium-sized. The chain uses TRBV5-1 and TRBJ2-1, with D possibly TRBD1 on 5 matching bases. Germline values: CDR1 SGHRS, CDR2 YFSETQ. Trimming took 3 bases from V and 5 from J, leaving 9 bases between them. CDR3 size: 13 residues. CDR3 protein: CASSYQTDNEQFF. CDR3 bases: TGCGCCAGCAGCTACCAGACAGACAATGAGCAGTTCTTC.

This clonotype is termed medium-sized. The chain carries TRBV9 and TRBJ2-5; possible D gene TRBD1, 5 bases. The V and J ends lost 0 bases and 7 bases respectively, with 10 bases between them. Germline V gene data show CDR1 as SGDLS and CDR2 as YYNGEE. CDR3 size: 13 residues. CDR3 loop: CASSVDRQRTQYF. The CDR3 DNA follows: TGTGCCAGCAGCGTAGACAGGCAGCGGACCCAGTACTTC.